Listed here are 16 T cell receptor beta chains from one sample, sequenced in a study of T cell clones after liver transplantation. The table came from immunoSEQ multiplex PCR; TCRdb's copy has only in-frame clones and leaves some out. The table shows about 70,000 clones, with about four fifths occurring only once. Sequencing was performed on CD4+ T cells from blood, taken 12 months after liver transplant. These receptors were taken from a human patient who received a liver transplant. Part of the T cells may come from the graft donor.

The chain joins TRBV28 to TRBJ2-1; tentative D call: TRBD1 (5 bases). The length of the CDR3 is 14 residues. Trimming removed 6 bases at V and 7 bases at J, with 16 bases between. Germline V gene sequence: CDR1 MDHEN, CDR2 SYDVKM. CDR3: CASRPQGFLNEQFF. The CDR3, as DNA: TGTGCCAGCAGGCCCCAGGGATTCTTGAATGAGCAGTTCTTC.

The chain combines TRBV7-3 with TRBJ1-1; D is possibly TRBD1 (6 bases). V lost 3 bases and J lost 4, with 21 bases in between. This CDR3 is built from 17 residues. Per germline, CDR1 SGHTA and CDR2 FQGTGA. The CDR3 protein is CASSFGGTGQEATEAFF. DNA of the CDR3: TGTGCCAGCAGCTTTGGGGGCACAGGGCAGGAGGCCACTGAAGCTTTCTTT.

V usage is TRBV28 and J usage is TRBJ1-4; no clear D. This CDR3 contains 13 residues. V was clipped by 3 bases and J by 6 bases, with 8 bases between them. Germline V gives CDR1 MDHEN, CDR2 SYDVKM. The CDR3 DNA sequence: TGTGCCAGCAGTTTGGGGAACCATGAAAAACTGTTTTTT. It yields the protein CASSLGNHEKLFF.

This sequence joins TRBV6-5 and TRBJ2-7; possible D gene TRBD2, 5 bases. This CDR3 contains 13 residues. Germline loops: CDR1 MNHEY, CDR2 SVGAGI. The V gene lost 6 bases and the J gene lost 7 bases, with 16 bases spanning the gap. As DNA, the CDR3 is TGTGCCAGCAGACGCGGGCGAGGTTCTGAGCAGTACTTC. The encoded protein is CASRRGRGSEQYF.

This rearrangement joins TRBV11-2 to TRBJ2-1; D may correspond to TRBD1 or TRBD2 (6 bases each). This CDR3 has 15 amino acids. Trimming took 3 bases from V and 4 from J, leaving 13 bases between them. From germline, CDR1 is SGHAT and CDR2 FQNNGV. The CDR3 bases are TGTGCCAGCAGCTTCAACGGGGGCCCGTACAATGAGCAGTTCTTC. This gives the protein CASSFNGGPYNEQFF.

The chain links TRBV5-1 to TRBJ2-3, with TRBD2 matching 11 bases. The CDR3 is made up of 16 amino acids. Germline CDR1 is SGHRS and CDR2 is YFSETQ. V was clipped by 4 bases and J by 3 bases; unmatched bases: 7. CDR3 region: CASSDSGRAPTDTQYF. For the CDR3, the DNA is TGCGCCAGCAGCGATAGCGGGAGGGCCCCGACAGATACGCAGTATTTT.

The chain carries TRBV9 and TRBJ2-3, with a tentative D call TRBD1 (6 bases). The germline gives CDR1 SGDLS, CDR2 YYNGEE. This CDR3 is built from 13 residues. The V end was cut by 5 bases, the J end by 1 base, with 8 bases between. This CDR3 reads CASSRTGTDTQYF. CDR3 nucleotides: TGTGCCAGCAGTCGGACAGGCACAGATACGCAGTATTTT. Using reference TRBV9 and TRBJ2-3 for the parts outside the CDR3, the full variable domain is DSGVTQTPKHLITATGQRVTLRCSPRSGDLSVYWYQQSLDQGLQFLIQYYNGEERAKGNILERFSAQQFPDLHSELNLSSLELGDSALYFCASSRTGTDTQYFGPGTRLTVL.

The chain recombines TRBV5-1 with TRBJ2-5, with TRBD2 matching over 11 bases. The V gene end was trimmed by 4 bases and the J gene end by 2 bases; junction bases not matched to a gene: 7. The CDR3 consists of 16 residues. Germline V gene data show CDR1 as SGHRS and CDR2 as YFSETQ. The CDR3: CASSPRLAGPQETQYF. The DNA for the CDR3 is TGCGCCAGCAGCCCTCGACTAGCGGGGCCACAAGAGACCCAGTACTTC. Together with reference TRBV5-1 and TRBJ2-5, the CDR3 gives the full variable domain: KAGVTQTPRYLIKTRGQQVTLSCSPISGHRSVSWYQQTPGQGLQFLFEYFSETQRNKGNFPGRFSGRQFSNSRSEMNVSTLELGDSALYLCASSPRLAGPQETQYFGPGTRLLVL.

The chain employs TRBV11-1 and TRBJ2-3, with D perhaps matching TRBD1 (5 bases). The germline V and J ends were trimmed by 2 bases and 8 bases, with 5 bases remaining between them. CDR3 size: 11 residues. Germline-derived CDR1 and CDR2 are SGHAT and FQDESV (reference sequence). The CDR3 nucleotides read TGTGCCAGCAGCTTACAGGGTACGCAGTATTTT. Its translation: CASSLQGTQYF.

CDR3 DNA: TGTGCCAGCACCCTCTTGGGGGGGGTCTATGGCTACACCTTC. Translated: CASTLLGGVYGYTF. The chain carries TRBV28 and TRBJ1-2, with D perhaps TRBD1 (5 bases). Deletions cut 7 bases from V and 4 bases from J, with 16 bases between. Germline CDR1 reads MDHEN; CDR2 reads SYDVKM. The CDR3 length is 14 residues.

The chain joins TRBV28 to TRBJ2-6, with unresolved D. The CDR3 is made up of 13 amino acids. The germline V and J ends were trimmed by 6 bases and 0 bases, with 3 bases remaining between them. Germline-derived CDR1 and CDR2 are MDHEN and SYDVKM. CDR3 sequence reads: CASRPSGANVLTF. DNA of the CDR3: TGTGCCAGCAGACCCTCTGGGGCCAACGTCCTGACTTTC.

The chain recombines TRBV4-1 with TRBJ2-7; tentative D call: TRBD2 (7 bases). CDR1 MGHRA and CDR2 YSYEKL come from the germline V gene. There are 14 residues in the CDR3. The germline V and J ends were trimmed by 0 bases and 6 bases, with 12 bases remaining between them. The CDR3 DNA reads TGCGCCAGCAGCCAAGATGCGGGGGCGCGCGAGCAGTACTTC. Its translation is CASSQDAGAREQYF.

V gene TRBV15 combines with J gene TRBJ1-5; no definite D call. The germline CDR1 and CDR2 sequences are LNHNV and YYDKDF (reference sequence). V shed 0 bases and J shed 4 bases, with 13 bases lying between them. The CDR3 spans 16 residues. CDR3 nucleotide sequence: TGTGCCACCAGCAGAGATAGGCAGGTTCTAAATCAGCCCCAGCATTTT. Translating it yields CATSRDRQVLNQPQHF.

The rearrangement links TRBV4-2 to TRBJ1-2; 7 bases align to TRBD1. V was pared by 3 bases and J by 6 bases, with 7 bases of the junction left unmatched. Looked up from germline, CDR1 is LGHNA and CDR2 is YNFKEQ. The CDR3 covers 14 residues. The CDR3 is CASSHGTASDGYTF. CDR3 bases: TGTGCCAGCAGCCATGGGACAGCGAGTGATGGCTACACCTTC.

The J gene is TRBJ2-5, the V gene TRBV18; a weak D match, TRBD2 (5 bases). Germline assignment: CDR1 KGHSH and CDR2 LQKENI. The V gene lost 4 bases and the J gene lost 5 bases, with 14 bases spanning the gap. This CDR3 has 14 residues. CDR3 in amino acids: CASSRASFRETQYF. Here the CDR3 DNA reads TGTGCCAGCTCACGAGCTAGCTTTCGGGAGACCCAGTACTTC.

The gene calls are TRBV4-2 and TRBJ1-4, with D perhaps TRBD1 (6 bases). CDR3 length: 21 residues. The V gene's germline CDR1 is LGHNA and CDR2 YNFKEQ. Trimming took 0 bases from V and 0 from J, leaving 23 bases between them. The CDR3 DNA reads TGTGCCAGCAGCCAAGAAGTCGTTGGACGGACAGCGTCTGCAACTAATGAAAAACTGTTTTTT. It is translated as CASSQEVVGRTASATNEKLFF.